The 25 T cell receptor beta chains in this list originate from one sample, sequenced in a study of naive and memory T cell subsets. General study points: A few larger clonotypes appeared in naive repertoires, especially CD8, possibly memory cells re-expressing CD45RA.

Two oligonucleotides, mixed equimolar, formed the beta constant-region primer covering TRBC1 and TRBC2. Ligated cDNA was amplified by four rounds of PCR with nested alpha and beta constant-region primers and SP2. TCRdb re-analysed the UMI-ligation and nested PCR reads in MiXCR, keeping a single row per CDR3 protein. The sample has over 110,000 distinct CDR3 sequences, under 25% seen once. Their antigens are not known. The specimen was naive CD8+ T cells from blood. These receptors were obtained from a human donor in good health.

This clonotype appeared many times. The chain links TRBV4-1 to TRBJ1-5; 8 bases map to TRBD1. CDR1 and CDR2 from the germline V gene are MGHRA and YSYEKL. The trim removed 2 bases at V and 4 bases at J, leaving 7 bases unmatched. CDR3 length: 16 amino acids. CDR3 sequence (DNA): TGCGCCAGCAGCCAAAAAGGGACAGGACCGAATCAGCCCCAGCATTTT. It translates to CASSQKGTGPNQPQHF.

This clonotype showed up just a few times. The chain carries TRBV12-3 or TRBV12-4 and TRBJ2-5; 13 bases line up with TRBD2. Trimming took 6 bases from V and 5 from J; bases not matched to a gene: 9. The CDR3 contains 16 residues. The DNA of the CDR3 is TGTGCCAGCAGACACGGACTAGCGGGAGTATGGGAGACCCAGTACTTC. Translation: CASRHGLAGVWETQYF.

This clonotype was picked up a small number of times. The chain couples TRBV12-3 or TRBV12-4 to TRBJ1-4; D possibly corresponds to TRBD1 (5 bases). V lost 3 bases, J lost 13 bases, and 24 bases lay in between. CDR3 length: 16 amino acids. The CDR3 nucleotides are TGTGCCAGCAGTTTTTTTAAGGGGACTCCCGAAGGAGGACTGTTTTTT. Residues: CASSFFKGTPEGGLFF.

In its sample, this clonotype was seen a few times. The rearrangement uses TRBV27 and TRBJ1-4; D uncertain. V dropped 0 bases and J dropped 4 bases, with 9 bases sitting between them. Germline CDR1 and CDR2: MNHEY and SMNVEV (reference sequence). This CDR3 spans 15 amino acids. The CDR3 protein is CASSLSGIFNEKLFF. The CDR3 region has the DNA TGTGCCAGCAGTTTATCTGGGATTTTTAATGAAAAACTGTTTTTT.

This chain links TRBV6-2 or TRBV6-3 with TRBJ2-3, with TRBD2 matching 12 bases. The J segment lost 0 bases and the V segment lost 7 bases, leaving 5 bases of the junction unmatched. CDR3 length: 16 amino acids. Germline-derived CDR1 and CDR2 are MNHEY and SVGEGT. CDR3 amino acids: CASTLAGGGSTDTQYF. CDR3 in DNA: TGTGCCAGCACCCTAGCGGGAGGGGGGAGCACAGATACGCAGTATTTT.

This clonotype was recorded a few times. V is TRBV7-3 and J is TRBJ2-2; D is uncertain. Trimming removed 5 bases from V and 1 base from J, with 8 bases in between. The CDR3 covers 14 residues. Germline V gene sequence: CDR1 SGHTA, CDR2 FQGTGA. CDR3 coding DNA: TGTGCCAGCAGCCTACGACAGAACACCGGGGAGCTGTTTTTT. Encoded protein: CASSLRQNTGELFF.

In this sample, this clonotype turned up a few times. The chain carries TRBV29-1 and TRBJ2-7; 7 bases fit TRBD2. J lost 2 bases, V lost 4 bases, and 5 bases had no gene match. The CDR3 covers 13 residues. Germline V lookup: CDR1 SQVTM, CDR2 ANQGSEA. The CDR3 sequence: CSVGASGAYEQYF. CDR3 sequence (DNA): TGCAGCGTTGGGGCTAGCGGAGCCTACGAGCAGTACTTC.

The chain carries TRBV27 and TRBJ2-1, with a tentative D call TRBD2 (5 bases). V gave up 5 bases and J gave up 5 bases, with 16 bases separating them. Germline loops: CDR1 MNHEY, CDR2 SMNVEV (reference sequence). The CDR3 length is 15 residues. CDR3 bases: TGTGCCAGCAGTCTCACAGAGGAGGCGGACAATGAGCAGTTCTTC. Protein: CASSLTEEADNEQFF.

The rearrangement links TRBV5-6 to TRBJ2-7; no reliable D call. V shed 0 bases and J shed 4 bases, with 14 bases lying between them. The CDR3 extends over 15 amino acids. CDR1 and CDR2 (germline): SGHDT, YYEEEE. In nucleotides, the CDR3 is TGTGCCAGCAGCTTGGACCTCTGTGGAATGTACGAGCAGTACTTC. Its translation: CASSLDLCGMYEQYF.

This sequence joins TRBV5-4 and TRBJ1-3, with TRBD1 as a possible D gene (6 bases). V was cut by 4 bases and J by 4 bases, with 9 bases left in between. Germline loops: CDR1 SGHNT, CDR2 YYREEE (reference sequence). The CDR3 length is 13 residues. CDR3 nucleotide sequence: TGTGCCAGCAGCGAAGGGACAGGAAACACCATATATTTT. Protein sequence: CASSEGTGNTIYF.

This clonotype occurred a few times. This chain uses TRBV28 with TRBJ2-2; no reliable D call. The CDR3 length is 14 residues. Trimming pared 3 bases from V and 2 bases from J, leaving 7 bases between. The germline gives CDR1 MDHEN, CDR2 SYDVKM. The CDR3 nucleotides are TGTGCCAGCAGTTTCCTCAGCAACACCGGGGAGCTGTTTTTT. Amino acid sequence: CASSFLSNTGELFF.

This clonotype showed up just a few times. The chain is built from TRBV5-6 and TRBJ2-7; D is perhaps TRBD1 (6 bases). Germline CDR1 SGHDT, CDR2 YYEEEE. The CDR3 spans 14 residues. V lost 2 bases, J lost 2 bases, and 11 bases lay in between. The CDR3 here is CASSFGGLTYEQYF. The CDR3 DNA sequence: TGTGCCAGCAGCTTTGGGGGCCTGACCTACGAGCAGTACTTC.

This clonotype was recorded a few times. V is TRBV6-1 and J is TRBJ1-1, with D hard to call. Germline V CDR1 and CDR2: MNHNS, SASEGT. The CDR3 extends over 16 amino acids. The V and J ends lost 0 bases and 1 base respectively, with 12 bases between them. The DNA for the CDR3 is TGTGCCAGCAGTGAAGCGAGCCAGGTCCGGAACACTGAAGCTTTCTTT. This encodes CASSEASQVRNTEAFF.

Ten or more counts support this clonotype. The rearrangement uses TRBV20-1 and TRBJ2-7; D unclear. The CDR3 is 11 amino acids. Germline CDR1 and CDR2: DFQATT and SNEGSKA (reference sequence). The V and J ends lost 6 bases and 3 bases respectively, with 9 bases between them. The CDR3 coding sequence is TGCAGTGCCAATTTAAACTACGAGCAGTACTTC. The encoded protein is CSANLNYEQYF.

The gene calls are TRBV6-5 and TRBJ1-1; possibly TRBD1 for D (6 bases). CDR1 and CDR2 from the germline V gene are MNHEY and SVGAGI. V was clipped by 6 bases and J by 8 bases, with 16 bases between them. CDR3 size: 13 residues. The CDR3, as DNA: TGTGCCAGCAGCACCTGGACAGCGGGAGAAGCTTTCTTT. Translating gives CASSTWTAGEAFF.

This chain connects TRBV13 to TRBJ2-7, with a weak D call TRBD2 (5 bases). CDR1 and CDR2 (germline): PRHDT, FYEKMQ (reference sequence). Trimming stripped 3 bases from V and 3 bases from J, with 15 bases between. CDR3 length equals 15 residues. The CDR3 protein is CASSLRVEGDYEQYF. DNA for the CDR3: TGTGCCAGCAGCTTGAGGGTTGAAGGCGACTACGAGCAGTACTTC.

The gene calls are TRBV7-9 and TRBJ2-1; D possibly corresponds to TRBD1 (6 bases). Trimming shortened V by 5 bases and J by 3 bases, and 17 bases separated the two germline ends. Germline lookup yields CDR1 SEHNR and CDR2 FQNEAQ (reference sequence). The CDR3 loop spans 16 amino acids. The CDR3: CASSPKDSRHYNEQFF. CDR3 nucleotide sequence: TGTGCCAGCAGCCCAAAGGACAGCCGACACTACAATGAGCAGTTCTTC.

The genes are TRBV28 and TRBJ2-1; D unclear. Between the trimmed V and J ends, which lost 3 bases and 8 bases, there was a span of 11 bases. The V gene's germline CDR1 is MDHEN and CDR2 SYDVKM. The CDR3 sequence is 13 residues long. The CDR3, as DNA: TGTGCCAGCAGTTTCACTAATGGGTATGAGCAGTTCTTC. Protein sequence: CASSFTNGYEQFF.

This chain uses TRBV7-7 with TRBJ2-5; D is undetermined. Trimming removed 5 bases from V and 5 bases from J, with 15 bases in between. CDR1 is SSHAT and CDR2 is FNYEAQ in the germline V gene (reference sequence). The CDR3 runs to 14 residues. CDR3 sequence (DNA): TGTGCCAGCAGCCCTAGTGGACGTAGGGAGACCCAGTACTTC. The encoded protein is CASSPSGRRETQYF.

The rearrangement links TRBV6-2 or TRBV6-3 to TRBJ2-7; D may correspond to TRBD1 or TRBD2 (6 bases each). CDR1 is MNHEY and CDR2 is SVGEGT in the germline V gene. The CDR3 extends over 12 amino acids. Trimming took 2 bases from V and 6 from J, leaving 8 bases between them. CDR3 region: CASSYRGREQYF. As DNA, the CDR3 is TGTGCCAGCAGTTACCGGGGGCGCGAGCAGTACTTC.

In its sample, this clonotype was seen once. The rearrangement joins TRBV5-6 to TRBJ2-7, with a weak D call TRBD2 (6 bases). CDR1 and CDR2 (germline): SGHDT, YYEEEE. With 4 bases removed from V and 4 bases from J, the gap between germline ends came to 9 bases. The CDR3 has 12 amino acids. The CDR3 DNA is TGTGCCAGCAGCGTGGACTATTACGAGCAGTACTTC. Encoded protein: CASSVDYYEQYF.

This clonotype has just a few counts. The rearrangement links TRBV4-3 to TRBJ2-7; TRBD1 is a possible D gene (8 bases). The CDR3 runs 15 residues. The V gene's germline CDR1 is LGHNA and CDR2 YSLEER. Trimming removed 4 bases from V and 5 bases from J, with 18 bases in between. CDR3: CASSPSDREGDEQYF. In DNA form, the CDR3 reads TGCGCCAGCAGCCCATCGGACAGGGAGGGGGACGAGCAGTACTTC.

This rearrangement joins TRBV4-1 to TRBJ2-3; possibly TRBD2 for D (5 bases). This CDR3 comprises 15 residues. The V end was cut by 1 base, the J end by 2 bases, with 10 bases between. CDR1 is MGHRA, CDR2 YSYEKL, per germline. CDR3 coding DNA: TGCGCCAGCAGCCAAGTGGAGGCCTCCACAGATACGCAGTATTTT. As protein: CASSQVEASTDTQYF.

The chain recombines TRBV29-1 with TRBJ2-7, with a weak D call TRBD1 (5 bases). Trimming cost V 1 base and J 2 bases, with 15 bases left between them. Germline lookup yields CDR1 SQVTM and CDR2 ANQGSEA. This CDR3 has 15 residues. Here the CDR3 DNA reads TGCAGCGTTGAAGGATCGCAGGGTGATGCCTACGAGCAGTACTTC. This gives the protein CSVEGSQGDAYEQYF.

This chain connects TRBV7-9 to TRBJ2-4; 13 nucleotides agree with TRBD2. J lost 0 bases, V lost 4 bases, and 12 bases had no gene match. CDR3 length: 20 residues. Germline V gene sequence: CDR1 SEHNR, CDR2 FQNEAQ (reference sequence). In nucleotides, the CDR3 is TGTGCCAGCAGCTCAAATACCGGGACTAGCGGGGCACTAGCCAAAAACATTCAGTACTTC. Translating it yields CASSSNTGTSGALAKNIQYF.